This T cell receptor beta chain was identified in a study of Graves' ophthalmopathy and Graves' hyperthyroidism. Transcripts of RNA were the source for amplifying TCR beta CDR3 regions. HTBI primers primed a first-round RT-PCR, and a second-round multiplex PCR followed. Using its own MiXCR run on the multiplex PCR reads, TCRdb lists one record per CDR3 protein. The sample comprises a few hundred thousand distinct CDR3 sequences, roughly 14% of which are singletons, and roughly 7% rests with the top ten. This clonotype has more than one count but fewer than ten. Hyperthyroidism patients were newly diagnosed, ill under 2 months, and aged 18 to 65 years. Orbital computed tomography, together with clinical symptoms, serum thyroxine, TRAb and thyroid ultrasound, was used for diagnosis. Sequencing was done on a sample of peripheral blood. The receptor was derived from a woman between 18 and 30 years old with stable Graves' hyperthyroidism.

The CDR3 region has the DNA TGTGCCAGCAGAAGGATTGGGAACACCTATGGCTACACCTTC. Translated: CASRRIGNTYGYTF. The chain combines TRBV11-2 with TRBJ1-2; no reliable D call. V was pared by 6 bases and J by 4 bases, with 15 bases between. Germline CDR1 SGHAT, CDR2 FQNNGV. The length of the CDR3 is 14 residues.